This TCR beta chain was recovered during a study of cytomegalovirus exposure and HLA in healthy donors. Points from the study as a whole: The classifier was said to identify cytomegalovirus status with high specificity and sensitivity. A later analysis appeared to link common viral pathogens to several of the most significant clusters. HLA alleles showed associations with some 17,000 TCR beta sequences in a later analysis, at a 0.05 false discovery rate.

CDR1 SGHAT and CDR2 FQNNGV come from the germline V gene. The CDR3 contains 15 residues. Trimming removed 5 bases from V and 7 bases from J; junction bases left unmatched: 7. Unrecorded immune exposures were likely, despite nominal health at sampling. As to this clone: Its cognate antigen is unknown.

Primers included in the PCR were 60 Vbeta and 13 Jbeta primers. The repertoire was sequenced with immunoSEQ multiplex PCR; TCRdb's copy has only in-frame clones and lacks some. The repertoire holds about 120,000 clones, with 8.5% to 10% as singletons. J is TRBJ1-6 and V is TRBV11-2, with 8 positions matching TRBD1. Sequencing used PBMCs. This TCR was recovered from a man younger than 40 in good health and CMV-seronegative. DNA of the CDR3: TGTGCCAGCAGCGCCCGGACAGGGTCCAATTCACCCCTCCACTTT. It translates to CASSARTGSNSPLHF.